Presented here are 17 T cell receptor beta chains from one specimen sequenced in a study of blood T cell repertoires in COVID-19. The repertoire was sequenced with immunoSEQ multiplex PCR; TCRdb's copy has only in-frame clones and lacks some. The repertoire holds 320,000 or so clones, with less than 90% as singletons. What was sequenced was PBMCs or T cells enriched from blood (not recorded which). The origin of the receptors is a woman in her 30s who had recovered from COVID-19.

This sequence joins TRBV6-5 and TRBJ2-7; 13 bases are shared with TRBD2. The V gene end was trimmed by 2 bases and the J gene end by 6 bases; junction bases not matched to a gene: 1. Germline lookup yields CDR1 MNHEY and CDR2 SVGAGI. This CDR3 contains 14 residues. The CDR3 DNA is TGTGCCAGCAGTTACGGACTAGCGGGGGCCGAGCAGTACTTC. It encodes CASSYGLAGAEQYF.

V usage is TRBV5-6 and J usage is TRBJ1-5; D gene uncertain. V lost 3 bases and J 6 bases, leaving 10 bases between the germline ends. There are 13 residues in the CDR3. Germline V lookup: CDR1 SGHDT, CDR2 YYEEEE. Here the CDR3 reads CASSSTRGQPQHF. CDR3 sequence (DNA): TGTGCCAGCAGCTCAACCCGGGGTCAGCCCCAGCATTTT.

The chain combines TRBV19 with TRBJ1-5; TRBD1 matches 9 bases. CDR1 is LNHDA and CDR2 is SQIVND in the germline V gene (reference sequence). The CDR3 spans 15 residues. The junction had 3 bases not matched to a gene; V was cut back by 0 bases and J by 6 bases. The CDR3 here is CASSIDTGGRQPQHF. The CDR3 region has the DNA TGTGCCAGTAGTATAGACACAGGGGGCCGTCAGCCCCAGCATTTT.

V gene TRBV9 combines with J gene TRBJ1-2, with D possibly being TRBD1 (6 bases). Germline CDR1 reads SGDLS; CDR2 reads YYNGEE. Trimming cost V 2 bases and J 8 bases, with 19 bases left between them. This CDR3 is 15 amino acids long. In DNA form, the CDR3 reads TGTGCCAGCAGCGTTTCGGGACACCAAACGGGGGGCTACACCTTC. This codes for CASSVSGHQTGGYTF.

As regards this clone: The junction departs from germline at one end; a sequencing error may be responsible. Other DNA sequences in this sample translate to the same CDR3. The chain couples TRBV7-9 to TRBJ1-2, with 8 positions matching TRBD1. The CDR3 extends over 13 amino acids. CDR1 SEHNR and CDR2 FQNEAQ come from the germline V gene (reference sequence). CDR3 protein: CASSQGATYGYTF. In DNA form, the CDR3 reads TGTGCCAGCAGCCAGGGGGCTACCTATGGCTATACCTTC.

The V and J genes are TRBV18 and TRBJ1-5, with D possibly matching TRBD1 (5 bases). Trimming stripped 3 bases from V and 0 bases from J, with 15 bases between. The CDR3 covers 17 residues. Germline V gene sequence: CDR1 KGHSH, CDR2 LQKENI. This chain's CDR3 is CASSPLPTDASNQPQHF. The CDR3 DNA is TGTGCCAGCTCACCCCTACCGACAGACGCTAGCAATCAGCCCCAGCATTTT. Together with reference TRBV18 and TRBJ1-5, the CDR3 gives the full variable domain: NAGVMQNPRHLVRRRGQEARLRCSPMKGHSHVYWYRQLPEEGLKFMVYLQKENIIDESGMPKERFSAEFPKEGPSILRIQQVVRGDSAAYFCASSPLPTDASNQPQHFGDGTRLSIL.

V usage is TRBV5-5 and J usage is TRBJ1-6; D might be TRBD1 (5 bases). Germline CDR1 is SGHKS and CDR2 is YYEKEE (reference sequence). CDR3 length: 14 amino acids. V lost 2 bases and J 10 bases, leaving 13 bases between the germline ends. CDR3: CASSFMGGDSPLHF. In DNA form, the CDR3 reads TGTGCCAGCAGCTTCATGGGGGGGGACTCACCCCTCCACTTT.

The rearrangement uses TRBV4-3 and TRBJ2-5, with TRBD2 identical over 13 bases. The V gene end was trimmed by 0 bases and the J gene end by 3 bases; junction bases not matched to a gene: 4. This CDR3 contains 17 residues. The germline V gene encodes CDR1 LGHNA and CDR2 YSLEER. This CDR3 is CASSQDGTSGGEETQYF. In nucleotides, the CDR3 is TGCGCCAGCAGCCAAGATGGAACTAGCGGGGGGGAAGAGACCCAGTACTTC.

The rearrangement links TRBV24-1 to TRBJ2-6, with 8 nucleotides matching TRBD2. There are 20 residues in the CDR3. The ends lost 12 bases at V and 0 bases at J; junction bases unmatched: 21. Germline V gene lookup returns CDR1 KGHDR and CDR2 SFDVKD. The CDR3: CASAVLGVSGESSGANVLTF. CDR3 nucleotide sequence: TGTGCCTCGGCCGTGTTAGGGGTTAGCGGGGAGAGCTCTGGGGCCAACGTCCTGACTTTC.

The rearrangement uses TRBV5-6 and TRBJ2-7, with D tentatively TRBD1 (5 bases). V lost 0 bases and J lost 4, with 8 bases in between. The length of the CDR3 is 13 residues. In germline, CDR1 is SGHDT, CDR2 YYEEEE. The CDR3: CASSLVDSYEQYF. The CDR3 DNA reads TGTGCCAGCAGCTTGGTAGACAGTTACGAGCAGTACTTC. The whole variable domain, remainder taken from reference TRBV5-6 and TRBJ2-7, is DAGVTQSPTHLIKTRGQQVTLRCSPKSGHDTVSWYQQALGQGPQFIFQYYEEEERQRGNFPDRFSGHQFPNYSSELNVNALLLGDSALYLCASSLVDSYEQYFGPGTRLTVT.

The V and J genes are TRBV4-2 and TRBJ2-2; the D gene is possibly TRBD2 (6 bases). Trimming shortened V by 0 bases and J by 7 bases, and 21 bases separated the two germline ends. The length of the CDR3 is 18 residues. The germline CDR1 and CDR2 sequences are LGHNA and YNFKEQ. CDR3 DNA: TGTGCCAGCAGCCAAGAAATGACGGGGGACTTTGTGGGCGGGGAGCTGTTTTTT. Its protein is CASSQEMTGDFVGGELFF.

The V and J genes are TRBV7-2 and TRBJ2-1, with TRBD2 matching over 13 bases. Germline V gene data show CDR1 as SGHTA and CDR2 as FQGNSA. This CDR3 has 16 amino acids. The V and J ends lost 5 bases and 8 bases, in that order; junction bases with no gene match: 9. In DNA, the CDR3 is TGTGCCAGCAGCGCCGCGACTAGCGGGGGGCTAGATGAGCAGTTCTTC. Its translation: CASSAATSGGLDEQFF.

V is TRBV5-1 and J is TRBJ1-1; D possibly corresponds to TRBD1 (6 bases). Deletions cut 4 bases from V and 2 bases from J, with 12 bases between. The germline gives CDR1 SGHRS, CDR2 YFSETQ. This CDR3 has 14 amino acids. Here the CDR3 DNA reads TGCGCCAGCAGCCAACAACAGGGCAACACTGAAGCTTTCTTT. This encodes CASSQQQGNTEAFF.

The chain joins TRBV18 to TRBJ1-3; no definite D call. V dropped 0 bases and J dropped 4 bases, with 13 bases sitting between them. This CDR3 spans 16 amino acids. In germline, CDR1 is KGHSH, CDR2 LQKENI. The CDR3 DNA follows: TGTGCCAGCTCACCACCAGGTTTCGGGGTCGGAAACACCATATATTTT. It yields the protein CASSPPGFGVGNTIYF.

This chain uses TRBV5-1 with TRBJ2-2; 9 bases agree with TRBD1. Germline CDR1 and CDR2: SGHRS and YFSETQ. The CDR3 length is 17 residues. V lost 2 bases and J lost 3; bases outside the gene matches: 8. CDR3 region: CASSLAGTGTYTGELFF. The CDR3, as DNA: TGCGCCAGCAGCTTAGCCGGGACAGGGACCTACACCGGGGAGCTGTTTTTT.

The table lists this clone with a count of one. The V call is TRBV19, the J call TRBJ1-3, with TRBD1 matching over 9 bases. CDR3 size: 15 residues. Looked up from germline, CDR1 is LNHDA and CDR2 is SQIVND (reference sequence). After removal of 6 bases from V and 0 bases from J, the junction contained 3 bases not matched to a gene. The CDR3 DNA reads TGTGCCAGTAGGTCGGGACAGGGCTCTGGAAACACCATATATTTT. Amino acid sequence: CASRSGQGSGNTIYF.

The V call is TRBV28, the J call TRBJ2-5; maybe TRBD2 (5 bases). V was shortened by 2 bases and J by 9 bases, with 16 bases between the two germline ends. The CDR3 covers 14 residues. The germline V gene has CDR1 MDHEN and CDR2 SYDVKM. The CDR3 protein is CASSLAGAKRAQYF. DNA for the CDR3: TGTGCCAGCAGTTTAGCAGGTGCCAAGAGGGCCCAGTACTTC. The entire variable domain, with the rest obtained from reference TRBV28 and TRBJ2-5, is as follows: DVKVTQSSRYLVKRTGEKVFLECVQDMDHENMFWYRQDPGLGLRLIYFSYDVKMKEKGDIPEGYSVSREKKERFSLILESASTNQTSMYLCASSLAGAKRAQYFGPGTRLLVL.